This T cell receptor (beta chain) was documented in a study of blood T cell repertoires in COVID-19 (dated by TCRdb to 2020 to 2022). Some background on the complete study: The collaborator samples originated in the United States, Italy and Spain and spanned the acute and convalescent phases of COVID-19. The prospective study material was composed of cDNA or gDNA derived from T cells, B-cell-depleted T cells, or PBMCs. Deeply sampled blood TCRbeta repertoires from subjects exposed to, actively infected with, or recovered from COVID-19 were included in the dataset. A freely available public database, intended as a resource for researchers studying the immune response to SARS-CoV-2, is where the repertoires were released. The samples were drawn from the first 160 participants of the ongoing ImmuneRACE study and from over 950 subjects provided by 6 global collaborators. A de-identified subject ID, COVID-19 status, age in years and sex were almost always included in the sample metadata. HLA class I and class II types, where available, came from metadata supplied by the sample provider rather than from assay-based typing.

In the prospective study, participants were about 18 to 89 years old, resided in fewer than 25 geographic areas of the United States, and were enrolled through a virtual design. Cohort assignment in the prospective study relied on participant-reported clinical history from a screening survey and a study questionnaire. ImmuneRACE Cohort 3 recovered participants were defined by two consecutive negative NP/OP PCR tests, healthcare professional clearance, or symptom resolution. In the prospective study, whole blood, serum and a nasopharyngeal or oropharyngeal swab were collected from each participant by mobile phlebotomists. Additional blood draws and questionnaires over an approximately two-month period could optionally be provided by prospective study participants. Prospective study blood samples were shipped either frozen or at room temperature before DNA extraction. The immunoSEQ Assay, a bias-controlled multiplex PCR, was used to amplify TCRbeta CDR3 regions from genomic DNA. The original pipeline was this. Within the assay, amplification of reference gene primers was used to estimate how many nucleated cells each sample contained. Sequence reads were collapsed and filtered to measure the absolute abundance of every unique TCRbeta CDR3 rearrangement. For each sample, productive Simpson clonality was calculated by taking the square root of Simpson's diversity index across productive rearrangements. As stored in TCRdb, this immuneACCESS dataset retains in-frame rearrangements with V and J assigned. A fraction of the clones does not appear; measured against another copy, unresolved V genes explain less than half of the discrepancy, and the remainder lacks a known reason. The D gene and trimming were derived from the DNA, and the V and J assignments and clone size from that table. The sample table lists around 330,000 clones, about nine tenths of them with a count of one. The top ten clones comprise 8% to 9.5% of the sample.

For this clone: Its specific antigen is unknown. Per-nucleotide qualities are absent, and no much larger clonotype sits a single base away.

The CDR3 holds 19 amino acids from the cysteine to the phenylalanine. The DNA shown is the 57-base CDR3, in frame from base 1. Ends trimmed: V by 1 base, J by 3 bases; bases unmatched to a gene: 16. The germline V gene supplies CDR1 SGHTA and CDR2 FQGTGA. Overall results and qualifications from the work: Clinical and demographic metadata were provided uncurated, with the amount varying by source and participant.

The V gene is TRBV7-3 and the J gene is TRBJ2-3; 7 bases in the junction line up with TRBD2. The TCR comes from a woman aged 18-29 years who had recovered from COVID-19. Sequenced sample: PBMCs or T cells enriched from blood (not recorded which). The sequenced DNA is TGTGCCAGCAGCTTAAGACTAGCTGGGGGGATACATGGGACAGATACGCAGTATTTT. It translates to CASSLRLAGGIHGTDTQYF.